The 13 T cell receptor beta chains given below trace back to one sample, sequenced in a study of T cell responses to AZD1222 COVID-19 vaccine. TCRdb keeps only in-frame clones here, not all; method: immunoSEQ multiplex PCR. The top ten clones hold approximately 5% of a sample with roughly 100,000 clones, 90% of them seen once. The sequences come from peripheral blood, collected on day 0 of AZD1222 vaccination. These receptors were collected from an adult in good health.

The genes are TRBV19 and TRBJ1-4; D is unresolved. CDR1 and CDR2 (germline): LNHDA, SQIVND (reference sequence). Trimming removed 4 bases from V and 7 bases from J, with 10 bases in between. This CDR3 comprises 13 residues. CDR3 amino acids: CASSTSSAEKLFF. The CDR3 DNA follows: TGTGCCAGTAGTACCTCTTCAGCTGAAAAACTGTTTTTT. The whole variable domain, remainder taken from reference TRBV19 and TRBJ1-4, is DGGITQSPKYLFRKEGQNVTLSCEQNLNHDAMYWYRQDPGQGLRLIYYSQIVNDFQKGDIAEGYSVSREKKESFPLTVTSAQKNPTAFYLCASSTSSAEKLFFGSGTQLSVL.

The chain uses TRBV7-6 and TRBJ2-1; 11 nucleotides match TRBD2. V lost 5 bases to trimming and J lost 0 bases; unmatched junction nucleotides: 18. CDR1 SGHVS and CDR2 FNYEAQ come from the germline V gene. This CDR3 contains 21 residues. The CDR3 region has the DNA TGTGCCAGCAGCGTAACCACGTTGCTAGCGGGAGGCTCAAGCTCCTACAATGAGCAGTTCTTC. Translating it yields CASSVTTLLAGGSSSYNEQFF.

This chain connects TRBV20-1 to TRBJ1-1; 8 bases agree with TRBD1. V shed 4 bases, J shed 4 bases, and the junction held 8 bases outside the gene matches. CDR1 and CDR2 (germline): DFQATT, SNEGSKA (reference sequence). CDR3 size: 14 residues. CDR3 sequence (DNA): TGCAGTGCTACTGACAGGGGCCGTGGCACTGAAGCTTTCTTT. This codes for CSATDRGRGTEAFF.

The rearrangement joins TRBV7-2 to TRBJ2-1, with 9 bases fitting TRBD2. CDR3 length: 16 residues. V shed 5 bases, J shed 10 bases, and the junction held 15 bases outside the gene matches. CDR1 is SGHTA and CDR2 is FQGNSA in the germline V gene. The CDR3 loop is CASSPPGVAGVGEQFF. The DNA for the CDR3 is TGTGCCAGCAGCCCGCCGGGGGTAGCGGGAGTAGGGGAGCAGTTCTTC.

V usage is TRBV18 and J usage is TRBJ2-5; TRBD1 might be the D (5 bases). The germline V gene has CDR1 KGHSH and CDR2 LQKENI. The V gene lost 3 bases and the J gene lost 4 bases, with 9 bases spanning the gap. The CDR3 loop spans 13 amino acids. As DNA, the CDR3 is TGTGCCAGCTCACCCAAGGGGCCAGAGACCCAGTACTTC. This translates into CASSPKGPETQYF.

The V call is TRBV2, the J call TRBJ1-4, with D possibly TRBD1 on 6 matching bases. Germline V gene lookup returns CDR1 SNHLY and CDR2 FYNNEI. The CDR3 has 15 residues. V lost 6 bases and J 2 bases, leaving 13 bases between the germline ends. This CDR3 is CASRPGGMTNEKLFF. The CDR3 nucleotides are TGTGCCAGCAGGCCGGGGGGCATGACTAATGAAAAACTGTTTTTT.

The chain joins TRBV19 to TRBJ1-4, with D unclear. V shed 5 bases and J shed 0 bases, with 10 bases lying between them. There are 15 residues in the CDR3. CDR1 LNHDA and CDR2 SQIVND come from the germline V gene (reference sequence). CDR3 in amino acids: CASSSIQTTNEKLFF. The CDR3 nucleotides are TGTGCCAGTAGTTCGATCCAAACAACTAATGAAAAACTGTTTTTT.

CDR3 in amino acids: CASKRAAVYEQYF. In DNA, the CDR3 is TGTGCCAGCAAGAGGGCAGCGGTGTACGAGCAGTACTTC. This rearrangement joins TRBV12-3 or TRBV12-4 to TRBJ2-7; a weak D match, TRBD2 (5 bases). The CDR3 totals 13 residues. V lost 7 bases, J lost 4 bases, and 14 bases lay in between.

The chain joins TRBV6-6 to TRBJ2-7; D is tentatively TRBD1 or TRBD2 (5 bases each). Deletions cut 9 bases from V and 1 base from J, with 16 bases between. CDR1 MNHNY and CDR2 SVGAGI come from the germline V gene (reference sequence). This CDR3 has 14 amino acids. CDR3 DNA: TGTGCCAGTCACCTCGGGACGGCATCCTACGAGCAGTACTTC. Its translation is CASHLGTASYEQYF.

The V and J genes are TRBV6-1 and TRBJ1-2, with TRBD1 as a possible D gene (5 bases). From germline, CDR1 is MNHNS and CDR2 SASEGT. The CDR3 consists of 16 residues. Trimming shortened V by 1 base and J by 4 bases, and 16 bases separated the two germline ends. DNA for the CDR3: TGTGCCAGCAGTGAAGAGGAGGGACCCTCATCCTATGGCTACACCTTC. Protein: CASSEEEGPSSYGYTF.

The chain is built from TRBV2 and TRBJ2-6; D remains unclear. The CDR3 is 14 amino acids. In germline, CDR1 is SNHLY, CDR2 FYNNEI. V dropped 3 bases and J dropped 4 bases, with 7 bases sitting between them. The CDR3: CASSDNAGANVLTF. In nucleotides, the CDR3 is TGTGCCAGCAGTGATAACGCCGGGGCCAACGTCCTGACTTTC. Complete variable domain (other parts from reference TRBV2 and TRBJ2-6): EPEVTQTPSHQVTQMGQEVILRCVPISNHLYFYWYRQILGQKVEFLVSFYNNEISEKSEIFDDQFSVERPDGSNFTLKIRSTKLEDSAMYFCASSDNAGANVLTFGAGSRLTVL.

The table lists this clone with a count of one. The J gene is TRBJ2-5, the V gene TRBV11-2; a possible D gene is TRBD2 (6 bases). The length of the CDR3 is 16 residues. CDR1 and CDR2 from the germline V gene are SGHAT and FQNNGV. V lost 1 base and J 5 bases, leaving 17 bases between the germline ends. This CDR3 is CASSLGWRGLGETQYF. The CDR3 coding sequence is TGTGCCAGCAGCTTAGGGTGGAGGGGTCTGGGTGAGACCCAGTACTTC.

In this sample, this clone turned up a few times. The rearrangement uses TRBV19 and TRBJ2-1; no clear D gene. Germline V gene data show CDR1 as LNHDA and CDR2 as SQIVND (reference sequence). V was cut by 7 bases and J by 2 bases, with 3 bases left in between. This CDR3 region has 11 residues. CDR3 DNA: TGTGCCAGTACAGCCTACAATGAGCAGTTCTTC. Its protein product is CASTAYNEQFF. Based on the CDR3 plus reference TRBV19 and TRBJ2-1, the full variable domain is DGGITQSPKYLFRKEGQNVTLSCEQNLNHDAMYWYRQDPGQGLRLIYYSQIVNDFQKGDIAEGYSVSREKKESFPLTVTSAQKNPTAFYLCASTAYNEQFFGPGTRLTVL.